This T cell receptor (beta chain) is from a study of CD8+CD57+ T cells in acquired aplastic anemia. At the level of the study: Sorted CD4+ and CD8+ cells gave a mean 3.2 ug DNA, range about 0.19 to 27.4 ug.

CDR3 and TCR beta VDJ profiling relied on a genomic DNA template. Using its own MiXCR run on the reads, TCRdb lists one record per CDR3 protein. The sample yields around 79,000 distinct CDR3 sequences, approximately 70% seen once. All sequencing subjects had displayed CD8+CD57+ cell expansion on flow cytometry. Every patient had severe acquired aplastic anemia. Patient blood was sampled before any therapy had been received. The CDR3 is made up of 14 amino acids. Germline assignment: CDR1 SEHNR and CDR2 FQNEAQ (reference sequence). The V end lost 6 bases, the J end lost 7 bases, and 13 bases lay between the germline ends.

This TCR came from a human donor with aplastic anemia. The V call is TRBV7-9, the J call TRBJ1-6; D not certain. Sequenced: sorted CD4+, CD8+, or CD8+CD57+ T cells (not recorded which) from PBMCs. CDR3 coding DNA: TGTGCCAGCAGTCCGGTCCTACCAAATTCACCCCTCCACTTT. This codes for CASSPVLPNSPLHF.